Presented here are 2 T cell receptor beta chains from one specimen sequenced in a study of blood T cell repertoires in COVID-19. Repertoires were generated with immunoSEQ multiplex PCR, while TCRdb's copy carries only in-frame clones and drops some. The sample carries approximately 190,000 clones, 84% recorded once. Sequenced: PBMCs or T cells enriched from blood (not recorded which). Source of these receptors: a woman aged 30 to 39 who had been exposed to COVID-19.

The chain uses TRBV11-2 and TRBJ1-6; D is unresolved. CDR1 is SGHAT and CDR2 is FQNNGV in the germline V gene. Deletions cut 0 bases from V and 5 bases from J, with 8 bases between. The CDR3 covers 15 residues. The CDR3 nucleotides are TGTGCCAGCAGCTTAGAACGAGGAAATAATTCACCCCTCCACTTT. It codes for CASSLERGNNSPLHF.

The chain uses TRBV7-9 and TRBJ2-7, with D perhaps matching TRBD1 (6 bases). Between the trimmed V and J ends, which lost 5 bases and 3 bases, there was a span of 8 bases. This CDR3 spans 12 amino acids. Germline assignment: CDR1 SEHNR and CDR2 FQNEAQ (reference sequence). For the CDR3, the DNA is TGTGCCAGCAGCCGGGACATCTACGAGCAGTACTTC. It is translated as CASSRDIYEQYF.